This T cell receptor beta chain was captured by sequencing in a study of cytomegalovirus exposure and HLA in healthy donors. Study details: An early data release held approximately 80 million unique TCRs from HLA-typed donors. Study-wide results and caveats: In a later analysis, the majority of CMV-associated beta chains seemingly showed HLA restriction. Trimming of TCR beta V- and J-genes showed a link, identified in a later analysis, to a missense DCLRE1C variant. When presence/absence was analysed, sequencing depth was taken to be roughly uniform across donors.

A multiplex PCR was run with 60 Vbeta primers and 13 Jbeta primers. The protocol was immunoSEQ multiplex PCR, while the TCRdb copy is restricted to in-frame clones and leaves out a portion. Found here are under 200,000 clones, less than 85% of them singletons; the top ten hold about 4.5%. Trimming took off 5 bases at V and 5 bases at J, with 19 bases between the two ends. The CDR3 runs to 17 residues. Germline values: CDR1 LNHDA, CDR2 SQIVND (reference sequence). As concerns this clone: The antigen is unknown.

The sample consisted of PBMCs. The sequence was collected from a man in his forties in good health and CMV-seronegative. The chain is built from TRBV19 and TRBJ1-6; D possibly corresponds to TRBD1 (5 bases). The CDR3 spells CASSPARDGRNNSPLHF. The DNA for the CDR3 is TGTGCCAGTAGTCCCGCTCGGGACGGGAGAAATAATTCACCCCTCCACTTT.